This T cell receptor beta chain was identified in a study of T cells in women clearing cervical HPV infection. Study in general: Control women cleared a single incident HPV16 infection within 12 months. Blood came at first lesion visit for cases, post-clearance for controls.

Points on this clone: As yet, its antigen is unknown.

General study points: Associations may precede or follow infection; HPV-specific or memory T cells were not isolated.

immunoSEQ multiplex PCR used an average of around 1,200 ng genomic DNA. Measured with immunoSEQ multiplex PCR; TCRdb has only the in-frame clones, and not every one. Found here are tens of thousands of clones; the top ten clones hold around 10%. Material: blood buffy coat. The receptor's source is a woman aged 18-70 years with a cervical HPV16 infection that either progressed to CIN3+ or cleared (not recorded which).

The sequenced CDR3 bases are TGTGCCAGCAGTTCCACCGACGGAGACAGGGGAGAAGAGACG. As protein: CASSSTDGDRGEET. In full, the CDR3 is CASSSTDGDRGEETQYF. This sequence joins TRBV6-2 or TRBV6-3 and TRBJ2-3; 8 bases are a match to TRBD1. The read gets to within 3 residues of the CDR3 end, and the germline J gene fills in the rest. The CDR3 consists of 17 residues. Germline V gives CDR1 MNHEY, CDR2 SVGEGT.